This T cell receptor (beta chain) was profiled in a study of T cells after yellow fever vaccination. Synthesis of TCR cDNA relied on 5'RACE template switching, which attached a universal primer site and UMIs. In TCRdb, the 5' RACE reads were re-called with MiXCR into one record per CDR3 protein. The data show some 120,000 distinct CDR3 sequences, with approximately 16% seen just once and roughly two fifths held by the top ten. CDR3 length: 16 amino acids. Per germline, CDR1 SGHRS and CDR2 YFSETQ. V lost 3 bases, J lost 6 bases, and 19 bases lay in between. This clonotype was detected only a few times.

This specimen was CD8+ T cells sorted from PBMCs, taken 5 days after the yellow fever booster vaccination. The chain has TRBV5-1 and TRBJ2-1, with D tentatively TRBD1 (6 bases). This clonotype was obtained from a man aged 18 to 30 who received the YFV17D yellow fever vaccine. CDR3: CASSSTGTSGGNEQFF. The CDR3 DNA reads as TGCGCCAGCAGCTCCACCGGGACAAGTGGCGGCAATGAGCAGTTCTTC.